These T cell receptor beta chains were read from a single sample in a study of T cells after yellow fever vaccination. TCRdb analysed the 5' RACE reads with MiXCR anew, one entry per CDR3 protein. The repertoire holds 150,000 to 200,000 distinct CDR3 sequences, with 6.2% as singletons. Source: CD4+ T cells sorted from PBMCs, taken on the day of the first yellow fever vaccination. Receptor source: a man between 18 and 35 years old who received the YFV17D yellow fever vaccine. The conserved cysteine and the conserved F or W are not part of the CDR3 here. Fields, in order: V gene, CDR3 length, J gene, CDR3 protein.

TRBV4-1	15	TRBJ2-3	ASSFTPSGTASDTQY
TRBV14	13	TRBJ1-4	ASSQSARQEDKLF
TRBV5-6	14	TRBJ2-7	ASSFPEALSPSEQY
TRBV20-1	11	TRBJ1-5	SASGAQGQPQH
TRBV15	13	TRBJ1-4	ATSRDRATNEKLF
TRBV2	9	TRBJ1-6	ATAGNSPLH
TRBV24-1	12	TRBJ2-5	ATSDWDGPETQY
TRBV18	12	TRBJ2-1	ASSPQASYNEQF
TRBV20-1	11	TRBJ1-1	SAGGQGRTEAF
TRBV5-1	11	TRBJ1-1	ASSLETGNEAF
TRBV4-2	11	TRBJ2-1	ASSQVPGLEQF
TRBV5-1	11	TRBJ2-5	ASSWTSVETQY
TRBV5-1	14	TRBJ1-1	ASSLGWTGMNTEAF
TRBV3-1	14	TRBJ1-1	ASSQASGHSPTEAF
TRBV7-2	10	TRBJ2-3	ASSSLSGGQY
TRBV6-5	11	TRBJ1-2	ASTQGDNYGYT
TRBV10-1	11	TRBJ1-1	ASRDGLNTEAF
TRBV12-3/TRBV12-4	13	TRBJ2-7	ASSPQVGATYEQY
TRBV10-3	12	TRBJ2-3	AIRTGGPTDTQY
TRBV4-2	17	TRBJ2-3	ASSATAGLAARATDTQY
TRBV12-3/TRBV12-4	10	TRBJ2-3	ASGGAPDTQY
TRBV6-1	13	TRBJ2-6	ASSEKYSGANVLT
TRBV5-5	14	TRBJ2-2	ASSLNGGRNTGELF
TRBV6-2/TRBV6-3	11	TRBJ1-1	ASISPARPFAF
TRBV19	12	TRBJ2-7	ASSSPDREHEQY
TRBV5-6	11	TRBJ2-5	ASSLRDRKTQY
TRBV18	13	TRBJ2-7	ASSPWTSGGYEQY
TRBV2	11	TRBJ2-5	ASSAGELETQY
TRBV7-2	13	TRBJ1-5	ASSRWSGGNQPQH
TRBV6-2/TRBV6-3	10	TRBJ1-5	ASNPRGGPQH
TRBV7-2	13	TRBJ2-1	ASTSGGVTYNEQF
TRBV5-1	13	TRBJ2-2	ASSLAGTDTGELF
TRBV4-1	12	TRBJ1-6	ASSLGQGNGPLH
TRBV3-1	12	TRBJ1-6	ASSQGGRPSPLH